The next 30 T cell receptor beta chains were all read from a single sample in a study of blood T cell repertoires in COVID-19. The protocol was immunoSEQ multiplex PCR, while the TCRdb copy is restricted to in-frame clones and leaves out a portion. The profile shows around 380,000 clones, roughly 86% of them singletons. Sequenced input: peripheral blood. These receptors came from a human donor with acute or convalescent COVID-19. The donor label of this sample is uncertain.

This chain joins TRBV6-1 and TRBJ1-5; TRBD1 might be the D (6 bases). The CDR3 length is 18 residues. Trimming cost V 2 bases and J 6 bases, with 23 bases left between them. Germline values: CDR1 MNHNS, CDR2 SASEGT. The CDR3 loop is CASSEPDRRTDSSQPQHF. DNA for the CDR3: TGTGCCAGCAGTGAACCCGACCGGCGGACAGATTCTAGTCAGCCCCAGCATTTT.

V usage is TRBV19 and J usage is TRBJ1-2; 7 bases fit TRBD1. V dropped 6 bases and J dropped 4; count of bases not matched to a gene: 2. CDR3 length: 12 residues. Germline lookup yields CDR1 LNHDA and CDR2 SQIVND (reference sequence). CDR3 nucleotide sequence: TGTGCCAGTAGAGGGACAGCCTATGGCTACACCTTC. Its translation is CASRGTAYGYTF. The full variable domain, in which reference TRBV19 and TRBJ1-2 provide the parts outside the CDR3, is DGGITQSPKYLFRKEGQNVTLSCEQNLNHDAMYWYRQDPGQGLRLIYYSQIVNDFQKGDIAEGYSVSREKKESFPLTVTSAQKNPTAFYLCASRGTAYGYTFGSGTRLTVV.

This sequence joins TRBV7-8 and TRBJ2-5, with 8 bases fitting TRBD2. CDR1 is SGHVS, CDR2 FQNEAQ, per germline. J lost 5 bases, V lost 5 bases, and 13 bases had no gene match. The CDR3 is 16 amino acids. CDR3 protein: CASSPGGTTTRETQYF. The CDR3 DNA is TGTGCCAGCAGCCCGGGAGGGACTACCACCCGGGAGACCCAGTACTTC.

This sequence joins TRBV5-1 and TRBJ2-1; D is possibly TRBD2 (6 bases). V lost 4 bases and J 5 bases, leaving 13 bases between the germline ends. This CDR3 contains 14 residues. Per the germline V gene, CDR1 is SGHRS and CDR2 is YFSETQ. The CDR3 DNA follows: TGCGCCAGCAGCACATGGACTATAAACAATGAGCAGTTCTTC. Its translation: CASSTWTINNEQFF.

The J gene is TRBJ2-7, the V gene TRBV18, with TRBD2 matching 13 bases. This CDR3 comprises 16 residues. V was pared by 4 bases and J by 2 bases, with 5 bases of the junction left unmatched. Germline V gene data show CDR1 as KGHSH and CDR2 as LQKENI. CDR3 amino acids: CASSLTGTSGTYEQYF. The CDR3 nucleotides are TGTGCCAGCTCACTCACCGGGACTAGCGGGACCTACGAGCAGTACTTC.

The chain joins TRBV7-9 to TRBJ1-4, with D unresolved. V was trimmed by 1 base and J by 8 bases, leaving 14 bases between them. Germline CDR1 SEHNR, CDR2 FQNEAQ (reference sequence). This CDR3 contains 15 residues. The CDR3 region has the DNA TGTGCCAGCAGCTTAGATGGAGGGAATGGGGAAAAACTGTTTTTT. The encoded protein is CASSLDGGNGEKLFF.

This chain connects TRBV30 to TRBJ2-3; D remains unclear. CDR3 length equals 16 residues. Trimming took off 0 bases at V and 2 bases at J, with 15 bases between the two ends. The germline V gene encodes CDR1 GTSNPN and CDR2 SVGIG (reference sequence). CDR3 residues: CAWSVRRARATDTQYF. CDR3 bases: TGTGCCTGGAGTGTACGTCGAGCGAGAGCCACAGATACGCAGTATTTT.

The CDR3 DNA reads TGTGCCAGCTCCACCGATAGGCAGGGAAATCAGTACTTC. Amino acids: CASSTDRQGNQYF. The rearrangement links TRBV18 to TRBJ2-7; perhaps TRBD1 as D (5 bases). Per the germline V gene, CDR1 is KGHSH and CDR2 is LQKENI. The CDR3 contains 13 residues. With 6 bases removed from V and 10 bases from J, the gap between germline ends came to 19 bases.

The chain employs TRBV6-1 and TRBJ1-1, with TRBD1 matching over 11 bases. This CDR3 is built from 15 residues. Unmatched junction bases numbered 2, after V lost 3 bases and J lost 2 bases. Germline V gene lookup returns CDR1 MNHNS and CDR2 SASEGT. CDR3 in amino acids: CASSDRTGGNTEAFF. Written as DNA, the CDR3 is TGTGCCAGCAGTGATCGGACAGGGGGCAACACTGAAGCTTTCTTT.

The chain couples TRBV2 to TRBJ2-1; D possibly corresponds to TRBD2 (5 bases). CDR3 length: 17 amino acids. The germline V gene encodes CDR1 SNHLY and CDR2 FYNNEI. The V end was cut by 4 bases, the J end by 0 bases, with 16 bases between. CDR3 nucleotides: TGTGCCAGCAGTGCGGGGTTAGCTAAGAGCTCCTACAATGAGCAGTTCTTC. Amino acid sequence: CASSAGLAKSSYNEQFF.

The chain links TRBV11-2 to TRBJ2-1, with TRBD2 matching over 7 bases. Per germline, CDR1 SGHAT and CDR2 FQNNGV. This CDR3 has 18 residues. Unmatched junction bases numbered 20, after V lost 6 bases and J lost 6 bases. CDR3 residues: CASRTGLYPGGNTNEQFF. CDR3 in DNA: TGTGCCAGCAGGACCGGACTTTACCCGGGGGGTAACACCAATGAGCAGTTCTTC.

The rearrangement joins TRBV10-2 to TRBJ1-5; perhaps TRBD1 as D (5 bases). The V and J ends lost 8 bases and 3 bases respectively, with 11 bases between them. There are 13 residues in the CDR3. CDR1 and CDR2 (germline): WSHSY, SAAADI. Here the CDR3 DNA reads TGCGCCAGCGCCGGACACAACAATCAGCCCCAGCATTTT. Translating it yields CASAGHNNQPQHF.

This clone was seen more than once but under ten times. The chain combines TRBV2 with TRBJ1-4; 9 nucleotides line up with TRBD1. The CDR3 has 15 amino acids. The J segment lost 7 bases and the V segment lost 3 bases, leaving 6 bases of the junction unmatched. Germline CDR1 reads SNHLY; CDR2 reads FYNNEI. CDR3 residues: CASSDKGTGSEKLFF. CDR3 coding DNA: TGTGCCAGCAGTGACAAGGGGACAGGGTCTGAAAAACTGTTTTTT.

This rearrangement joins TRBV7-9 to TRBJ2-7; 7 bases line up with TRBD2. There are 14 residues in the CDR3. The germline V gene has CDR1 SEHNR and CDR2 FQNEAQ (reference sequence). J lost 3 bases, V lost 1 base, and 3 bases had no gene match. The CDR3 region is CASSLDGGSYEQYF. The CDR3 DNA reads TGTGCCAGCAGCTTAGATGGCGGGAGCTACGAGCAGTACTTC.

This clone turned up a few times. The chain carries TRBV6-5 and TRBJ1-5, with 7 bases that match TRBD1. Germline trimming cut 5 bases from V and 7 bases from J; bases unmatched to any gene: 8. This CDR3 is 14 amino acids long. Germline lookup yields CDR1 MNHEY and CDR2 SVGAGI. The CDR3 protein is CASSQRQGGQPQHF. The CDR3 DNA follows: TGTGCCAGCAGTCAGCGACAGGGCGGACAGCCCCAGCATTTT.

V usage is TRBV24-1 and J usage is TRBJ2-1; 9 positions match TRBD2. From germline, CDR1 is KGHDR and CDR2 SFDVKD. The J segment lost 8 bases and the V segment lost 2 bases, leaving 15 bases of the junction unmatched. This CDR3 region has 18 residues. The CDR3 protein is CATSDSPTSGFNGDEQFF. CDR3 in DNA: TGTGCCACCAGTGATTCCCCGACTAGCGGATTCAATGGGGATGAGCAGTTCTTC.

The CDR3 sequence: CATRLGGSGEKLFF. DNA of the CDR3: TGTGCCACCAGACTAGGGGGCAGCGGTGAAAAACTGTTTTTT. The chain employs TRBV15 and TRBJ1-4, with 7 bases fitting TRBD1. There are 14 residues in the CDR3. Per germline, CDR1 LNHNV and CDR2 YYDKDF (reference sequence). J gave up 7 bases and V 6 bases, and 8 bases lay outside the gene matches.

The chain recombines TRBV19 with TRBJ1-1; a weak D match, TRBD1 (6 bases). Germline V lookup: CDR1 LNHDA, CDR2 SQIVND (reference sequence). The length of the CDR3 is 15 residues. V dropped 5 bases and J dropped 4 bases, with 17 bases sitting between them. CDR3 protein: CASSSRRGYTTEAFF. DNA for the CDR3: TGTGCCAGTAGTTCTCGAAGGGGGTATACCACTGAAGCTTTCTTT.

This clone was recorded a few times. The chain couples TRBV9 to TRBJ2-3, with D perhaps TRBD1 (5 bases). Germline V gene lookup returns CDR1 SGDLS and CDR2 YYNGEE. Trimming removed 0 bases at V and 3 bases at J, with 17 bases between. This CDR3 is 17 amino acids long. CDR3 protein: CASSVAQGRVGTDTQYF. The DNA of the CDR3 is TGTGCCAGCAGCGTAGCTCAGGGTAGAGTTGGAACAGATACGCAGTATTTT.

This clone came up a few times. V usage is TRBV19 and J usage is TRBJ1-2, with D unresolved. The CDR3 length is 13 residues. The germline V gene encodes CDR1 LNHDA and CDR2 SQIVND (reference sequence). The germline V and J ends were trimmed by 5 bases and 4 bases, with 11 bases remaining between them. The CDR3, as DNA: TGTGCCAGTAGTGCGGGGAGGTTCTATGGCTACACCTTC. Translating it yields CASSAGRFYGYTF.

In DNA, the CDR3 is TGTGCCAGCAGCTTGTTCGGGGTGCAGTACTTC. It encodes CASSLFGVQYF. The rearrangement joins TRBV5-6 to TRBJ2-7; D may be TRBD2 (5 bases). This CDR3 is built from 11 residues. Germline values: CDR1 SGHDT, CDR2 YYEEEE. Trimming left V 1 base short and J 9 bases short, with 8 bases between.

In this sample, this clone turned up a few times. V and J are TRBV4-1 and TRBJ1-2, with D perhaps TRBD1 (6 bases). The CDR3 contains 14 residues. Trimming took 1 base from V and 3 from J, leaving 9 bases between them. Germline CDR1 is MGHRA and CDR2 is YSYEKL. DNA for the CDR3: TGCGCCAGCAGCCAAGGACAGGCCCACTATGGCTACACCTTC. As protein: CASSQGQAHYGYTF.

The CDR3 reads CASTLPEAGDEQYF. Here the CDR3 DNA reads TGTGCCAGCACCCTCCCTGAGGCGGGAGACGAGCAGTACTTC. This rearrangement joins TRBV27 to TRBJ2-7; 7 nucleotides agree with TRBD2. J was trimmed by 5 bases and V by 7 bases; bases with no gene match: 11. CDR3 length equals 14 residues. CDR1 and CDR2 from the germline V gene are MNHEY and SMNVEV (reference sequence).

The chain joins TRBV6-2 or TRBV6-3 to TRBJ2-2, with 7 bases that match TRBD1. Germline loops: CDR1 MNHEY, CDR2 SVGEGT. This CDR3 spans 14 amino acids. Trimming took 6 bases from V and 6 from J; bases not matched to a gene: 7. DNA for the CDR3: TGTGCCAGCAGCCAGACAGGGTCCGCCGGGGAGCTGTTTTTT. Translation gives CASSQTGSAGELFF.

V and J are TRBV7-9 and TRBJ1-2, with a weak D call TRBD1 (6 bases). Trimming cost V 6 bases and J 5 bases, with 13 bases left between them. This CDR3 is 13 amino acids long. Germline CDR1 reads SEHNR; CDR2 reads FQNEAQ (reference sequence). The CDR3 nucleotides read TGTGCCAGCAGTATTGGGGGGGCGTATGGCTACACCTTC. It codes for CASSIGGAYGYTF. Filled out from reference TRBV7-9 and TRBJ1-2, the complete variable domain reads DTGVSQNPRHKITKRGQNVTFRCDPISEHNRLYWYRQTLGQGPEFLTYFQNEAQLEKSRLLSDRFSAERPKGSFSTLEIQRTEQGDSAMYLCASSIGGAYGYTFGSGTRLTVV.

The sample holds a few counts of this clone. The chain links TRBV4-1 to TRBJ2-1; 7 bases fit TRBD1. CDR3 length: 16 residues. Unmatched junction bases numbered 5, after V lost 3 bases and J lost 0 bases. Germline CDR1 MGHRA, CDR2 YSYEKL. CDR3 bases: TGCGCCAGCAGCCACACCGGGACAGTCTCCTACAATGAGCAGTTCTTC. Translating it yields CASSHTGTVSYNEQFF.

The V and J genes are TRBV10-1 and TRBJ1-5; D unresolved. Trimming cost V 6 bases and J 0 bases, with 9 bases left between them. The V gene's germline CDR1 is WNHNN and CDR2 SYGVQD (reference sequence). The CDR3 is 14 amino acids. The CDR3 DNA reads as TGCGCCAGCAGCGAGCCCTATAGCAATCAGCCCCAGCATTTT. It encodes CASSEPYSNQPQHF.

This chain links TRBV6-5 with TRBJ2-1, with 12 bases identical to TRBD2. Germline V CDR1 and CDR2: MNHEY, SVGAGI. Trimming removed 0 bases from V and 13 bases from J; junction bases left unmatched: 10. This CDR3 region has 16 residues. Written as DNA, the CDR3 is TGTGCCAGCAGTTACTCTGAGACTAGCGGGAGTTTAGTCCAGTTCTTC. This gives the protein CASSYSETSGSLVQFF.

Only a few counts were recorded for this clone. The rearrangement uses TRBV7-2 and TRBJ1-6; a weak D match, TRBD1 (6 bases). Trimming took 1 base from V and 6 from J, leaving 10 bases between them. The CDR3 runs 15 residues. The germline V gene encodes CDR1 SGHTA and CDR2 FQGNSA. The DNA of the CDR3 is TGTGCCAGCAGCTTAGGGGGGCCCGGTAATTCACCCCTCCACTTT. Translation: CASSLGGPGNSPLHF.

The chain joins TRBV7-2 to TRBJ2-3, with a tentative D call TRBD2 (5 bases). In germline, CDR1 is SGHTA, CDR2 FQGNSA. The V and J ends lost 5 bases and 0 bases respectively, with 9 bases between them. The CDR3 runs 14 residues. The DNA for the CDR3 is TGTGCCAGCAGCGCGCAGCGGAGCACAGATACGCAGTATTTT. Protein: CASSAQRSTDTQYF.